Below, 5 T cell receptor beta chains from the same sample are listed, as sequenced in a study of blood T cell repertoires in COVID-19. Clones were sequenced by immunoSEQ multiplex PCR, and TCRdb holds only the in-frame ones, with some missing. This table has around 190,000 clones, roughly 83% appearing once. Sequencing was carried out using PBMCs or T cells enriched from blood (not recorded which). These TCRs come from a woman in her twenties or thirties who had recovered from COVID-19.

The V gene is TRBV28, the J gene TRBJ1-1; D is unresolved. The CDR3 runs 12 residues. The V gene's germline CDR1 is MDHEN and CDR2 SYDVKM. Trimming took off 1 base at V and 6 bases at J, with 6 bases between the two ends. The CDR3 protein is CASSLSGSEAFF. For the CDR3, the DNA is TGTGCCAGCAGTTTATCCGGGTCTGAAGCTTTCTTT.

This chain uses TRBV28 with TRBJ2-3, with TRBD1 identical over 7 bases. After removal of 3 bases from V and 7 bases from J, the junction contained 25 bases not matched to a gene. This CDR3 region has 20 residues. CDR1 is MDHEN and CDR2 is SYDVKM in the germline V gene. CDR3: CASSFRTGEIGKYTRYTQYF. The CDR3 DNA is TGTGCCAGCAGTTTCCGTACAGGGGAGATCGGCAAATATACCAGATATACGCAGTATTTT.

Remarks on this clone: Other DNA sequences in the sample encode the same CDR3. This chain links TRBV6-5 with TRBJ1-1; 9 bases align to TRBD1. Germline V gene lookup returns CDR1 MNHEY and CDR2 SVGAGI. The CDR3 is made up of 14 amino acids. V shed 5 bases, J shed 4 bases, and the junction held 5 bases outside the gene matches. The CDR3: CASSRDRVSTEAFF. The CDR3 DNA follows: TGTGCCAGCAGTAGGGACAGGGTCAGCACTGAAGCTTTCTTT.

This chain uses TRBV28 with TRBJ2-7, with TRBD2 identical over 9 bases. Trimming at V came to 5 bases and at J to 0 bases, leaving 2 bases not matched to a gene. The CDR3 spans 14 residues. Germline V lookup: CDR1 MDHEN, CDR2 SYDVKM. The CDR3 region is CASSLAGSSYEQYF. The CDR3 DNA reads TGTGCCAGCAGTCTAGCGGGGAGCTCCTACGAGCAGTACTTC. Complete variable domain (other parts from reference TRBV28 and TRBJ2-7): DVKVTQSSRYLVKRTGEKVFLECVQDMDHENMFWYRQDPGLGLRLIYFSYDVKMKEKGDIPEGYSVSREKKERFSLILESASTNQTSMYLCASSLAGSSYEQYFGPGTRLTVT.

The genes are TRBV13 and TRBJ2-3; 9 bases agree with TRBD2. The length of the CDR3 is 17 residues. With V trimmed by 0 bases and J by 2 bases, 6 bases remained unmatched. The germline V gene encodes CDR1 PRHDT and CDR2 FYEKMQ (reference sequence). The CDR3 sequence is CASSLGLAGPNTDTQYF. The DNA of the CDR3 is TGTGCCAGCAGCTTAGGTCTAGCGGGGCCCAACACAGATACGCAGTATTTT.